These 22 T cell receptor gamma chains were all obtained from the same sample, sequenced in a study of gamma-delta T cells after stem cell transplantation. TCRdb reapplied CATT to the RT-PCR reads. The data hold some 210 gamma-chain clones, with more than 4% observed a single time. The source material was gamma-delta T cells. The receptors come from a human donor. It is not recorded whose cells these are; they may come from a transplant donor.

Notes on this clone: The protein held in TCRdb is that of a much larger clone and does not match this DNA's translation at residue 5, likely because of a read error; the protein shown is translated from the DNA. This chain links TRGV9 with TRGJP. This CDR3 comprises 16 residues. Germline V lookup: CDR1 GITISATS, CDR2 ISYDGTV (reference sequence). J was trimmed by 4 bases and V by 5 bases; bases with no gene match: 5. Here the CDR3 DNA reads TGTGCCTTGTGGGGGCTTCAAGAGTTGGGCAAAAAAATCAAGGTATTT. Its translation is CALWGLQELGKKIKVF.

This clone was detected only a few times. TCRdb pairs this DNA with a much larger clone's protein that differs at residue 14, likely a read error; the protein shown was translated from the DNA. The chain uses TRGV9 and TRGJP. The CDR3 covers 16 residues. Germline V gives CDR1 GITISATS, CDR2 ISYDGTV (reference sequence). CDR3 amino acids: CALWELQELGKKIEVF. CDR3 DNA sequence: TGTGCCTTGTGGGAGCTTCAAGAGTTGGGCAAAAAAATCGAGGTATTT.

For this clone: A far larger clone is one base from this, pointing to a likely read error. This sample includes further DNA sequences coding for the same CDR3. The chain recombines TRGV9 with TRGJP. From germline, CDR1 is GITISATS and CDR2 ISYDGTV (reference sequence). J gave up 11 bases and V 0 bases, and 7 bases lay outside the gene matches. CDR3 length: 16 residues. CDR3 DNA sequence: TGTGCCTTGTGGGAGGTGCGGGAGCTGGGCAAAAAAATCAAGGTATTT. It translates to CALWEVRELGKKIKVF.

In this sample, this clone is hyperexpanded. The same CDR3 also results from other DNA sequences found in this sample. This chain's CDR3 is CATWDGSNYYKKLF. CDR3 sequence (DNA): TGTGCCACCTGGGACGGTTCGAATTATTATAAGAAACTCTTT. J is TRGJ1 or TRGJ2 and V is TRGV2. V lost 1 base, J lost 0 bases, and 3 bases stayed unmatched. This CDR3 has 14 residues. Looked up from germline, CDR1 is EGSNGY and CDR2 is YDSYNSKV.

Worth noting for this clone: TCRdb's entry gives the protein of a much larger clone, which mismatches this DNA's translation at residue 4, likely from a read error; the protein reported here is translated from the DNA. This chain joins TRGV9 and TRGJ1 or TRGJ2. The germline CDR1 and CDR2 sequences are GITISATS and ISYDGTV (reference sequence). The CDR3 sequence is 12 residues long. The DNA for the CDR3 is TGTGCCTTGCGGGAGGTGCCGTATAAGAAACTCTTT. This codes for CALREVPYKKLF.

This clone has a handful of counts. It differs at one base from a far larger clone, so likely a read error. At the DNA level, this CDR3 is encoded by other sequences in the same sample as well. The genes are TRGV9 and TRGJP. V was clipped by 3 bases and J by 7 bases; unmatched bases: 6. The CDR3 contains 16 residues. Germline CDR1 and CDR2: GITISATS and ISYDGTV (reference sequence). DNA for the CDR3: TGTGCCTTGTGGGAGCTTCAGGAGTTGGGCAAAAAAATCAAGGTATTT. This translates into CALWELQELGKKIKVF.

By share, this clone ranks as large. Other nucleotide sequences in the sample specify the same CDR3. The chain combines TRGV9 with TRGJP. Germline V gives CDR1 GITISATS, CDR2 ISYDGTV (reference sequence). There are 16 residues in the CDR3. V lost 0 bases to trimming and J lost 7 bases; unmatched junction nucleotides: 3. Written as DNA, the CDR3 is TGTGCCTTGTGGGAGGTGCTGGAGTTGGGCAAAAAAATCAAGGTATTT. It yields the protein CALWEVLELGKKIKVF.

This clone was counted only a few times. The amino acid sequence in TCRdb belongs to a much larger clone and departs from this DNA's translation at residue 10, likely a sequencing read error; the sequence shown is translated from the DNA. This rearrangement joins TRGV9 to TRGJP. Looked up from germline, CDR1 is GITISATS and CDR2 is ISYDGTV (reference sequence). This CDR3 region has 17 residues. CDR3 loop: CALWEALQESGKKIKVF. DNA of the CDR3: TGTGCCTTGTGGGAGGCGCTCCAAGAGTCGGGCAAAAAAATCAAGGTATTT.

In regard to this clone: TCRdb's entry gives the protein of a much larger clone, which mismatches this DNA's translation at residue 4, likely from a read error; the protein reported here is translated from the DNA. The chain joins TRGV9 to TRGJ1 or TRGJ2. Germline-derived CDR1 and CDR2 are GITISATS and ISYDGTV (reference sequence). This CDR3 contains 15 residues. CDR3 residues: CALREAQGYSYKKLF. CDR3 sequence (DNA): TGTGCCTTGCGGGAGGCGCAAGGTTATAGTTATAAGAAACTCTTT.

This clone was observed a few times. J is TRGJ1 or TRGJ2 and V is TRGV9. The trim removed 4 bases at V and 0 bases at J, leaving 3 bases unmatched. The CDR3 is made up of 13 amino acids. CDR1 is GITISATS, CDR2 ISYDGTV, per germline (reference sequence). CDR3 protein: CALWDLNYYKKLF. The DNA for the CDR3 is TGTGCCTTGTGGGACCTGAATTATTATAAGAAACTCTTT.

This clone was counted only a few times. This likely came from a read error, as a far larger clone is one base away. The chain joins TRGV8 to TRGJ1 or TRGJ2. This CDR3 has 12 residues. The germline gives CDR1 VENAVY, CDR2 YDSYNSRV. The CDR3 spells CAAWDNYYKKLF. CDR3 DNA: TGTGCCGCCTGGGATAATTATTATAAGAAACTCTTT.

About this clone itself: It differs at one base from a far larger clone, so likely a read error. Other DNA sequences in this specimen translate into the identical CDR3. The CDR3 bases are TGTGCCTTGTGGGAGGCGCAAGGTTATAGCTATAAGAAACTCTTT. This encodes CALWEAQGYSYKKLF. V gene TRGV9 combines with J gene TRGJ1 or TRGJ2. CDR3 length: 15 residues. Germline loops: CDR1 GITISATS, CDR2 ISYDGTV (reference sequence). Germline trimming cut 2 bases from V and 7 bases from J; bases unmatched to any gene: 14.

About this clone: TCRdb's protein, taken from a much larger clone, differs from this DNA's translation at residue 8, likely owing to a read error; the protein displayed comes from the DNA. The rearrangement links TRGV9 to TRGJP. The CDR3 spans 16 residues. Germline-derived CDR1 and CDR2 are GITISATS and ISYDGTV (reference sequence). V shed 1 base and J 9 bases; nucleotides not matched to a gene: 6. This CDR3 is CALWEVGGLGKKIKVF. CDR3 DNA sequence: TGTGCCTTGTGGGAGGTAGGAGGGTTGGGCAAAAAAATCAAGGTATTT.

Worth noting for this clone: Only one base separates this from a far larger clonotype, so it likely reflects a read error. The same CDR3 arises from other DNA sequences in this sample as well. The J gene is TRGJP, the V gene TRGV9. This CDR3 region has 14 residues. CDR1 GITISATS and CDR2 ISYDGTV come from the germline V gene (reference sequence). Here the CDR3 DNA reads TGCGCCTTGTGGGAGAGAGTGGGCAAAAAAATCAAGGTATTT. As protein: CALWERVGKKIKVF.

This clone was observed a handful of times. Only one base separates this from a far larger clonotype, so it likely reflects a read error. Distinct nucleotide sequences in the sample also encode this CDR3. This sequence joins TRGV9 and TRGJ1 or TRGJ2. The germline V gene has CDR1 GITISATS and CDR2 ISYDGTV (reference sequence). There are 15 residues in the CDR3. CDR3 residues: CALWENTSNYYKKLF. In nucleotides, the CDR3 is TGTGCCCTGTGGGAAAACACCTCGAATTATTATAAGAAACTCTTT.

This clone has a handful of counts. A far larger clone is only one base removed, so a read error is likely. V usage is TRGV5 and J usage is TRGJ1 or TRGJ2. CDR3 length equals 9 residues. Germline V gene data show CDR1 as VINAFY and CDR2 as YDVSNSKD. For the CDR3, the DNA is TGTGCCACCTGGGGTAAGAAACTCTTC. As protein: CATWGKKLF.

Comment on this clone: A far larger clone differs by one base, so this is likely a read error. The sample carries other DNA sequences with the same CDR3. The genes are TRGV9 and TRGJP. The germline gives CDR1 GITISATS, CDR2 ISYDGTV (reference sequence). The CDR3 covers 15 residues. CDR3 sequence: CALWERELGKKIKVF. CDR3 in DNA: TGTGCCTTGTGGGAGCGAGAGCTGGGCAAAAAAATCAAGGTATTT.

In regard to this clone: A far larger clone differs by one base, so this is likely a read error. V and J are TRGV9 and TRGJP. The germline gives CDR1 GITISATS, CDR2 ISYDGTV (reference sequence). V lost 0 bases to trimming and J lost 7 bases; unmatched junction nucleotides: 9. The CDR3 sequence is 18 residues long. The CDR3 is CALWEVRAGELGKKIKVF. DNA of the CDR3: TGTGCCTTGTGGGAGGTGCGTGCAGGGGAGTTGGGCAAAAAAATCAAGGTATTT.

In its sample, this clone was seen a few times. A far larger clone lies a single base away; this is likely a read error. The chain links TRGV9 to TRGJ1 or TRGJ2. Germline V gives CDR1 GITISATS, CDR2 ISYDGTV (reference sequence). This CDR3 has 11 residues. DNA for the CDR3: TGTGCCTTGCGGGAGCCACGTAAGAAACTCTTT. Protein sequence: CALREPRKKLF.

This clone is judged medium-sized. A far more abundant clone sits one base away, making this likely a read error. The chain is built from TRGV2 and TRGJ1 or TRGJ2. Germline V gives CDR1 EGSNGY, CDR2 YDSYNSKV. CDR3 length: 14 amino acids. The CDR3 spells CATRDGSNYYKKLF. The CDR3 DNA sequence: TGTGCCACCCGGGACGGTTCGAATTATTATAAGAAACTCTTT.

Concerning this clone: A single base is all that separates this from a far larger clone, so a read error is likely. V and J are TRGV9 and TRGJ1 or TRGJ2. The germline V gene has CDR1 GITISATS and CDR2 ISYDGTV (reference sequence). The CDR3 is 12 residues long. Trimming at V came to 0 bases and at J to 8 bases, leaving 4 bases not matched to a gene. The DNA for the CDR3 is TGTGCCTTGTGGGAGGTGCCGCATAAGAAACTCTTT. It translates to CALWEVPHKKLF.

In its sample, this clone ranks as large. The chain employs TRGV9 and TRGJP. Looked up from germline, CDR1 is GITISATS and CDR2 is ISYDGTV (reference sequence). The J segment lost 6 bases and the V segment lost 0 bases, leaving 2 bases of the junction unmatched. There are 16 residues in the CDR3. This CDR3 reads CALWEVPELGKKIKVF. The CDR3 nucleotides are TGTGCCTTGTGGGAGGTGCCAGAGTTGGGCAAAAAAATCAAGGTATTT.